This T cell receptor (beta chain) was retrieved from a study of shared clonotypes between healthy human individuals. Some clones are missing from TCRdb's copy, which holds only in-frame ones; the method was immunoSEQ multiplex PCR. Found here are 400,000 to 550,000 clones, less than 80% of them singletons; the top ten hold roughly 12%. The CDR3 totals 14 residues. The trim removed 2 bases at V and 8 bases at J, leaving 5 bases unmatched. Germline V gene lookup returns CDR1 MNHEY and CDR2 SVGAGI. Notes on this clone: Its target is unknown.

Study results and caveats: In having few donors, the study represented limited genetic and exposure-history diversity. In this cohort, only blood was sampled, and tissue repertoires likely differ.

Material for sequencing was PBMCs. This TCR derives from a middle-aged woman in good health. Some clones in this sample may be carry-over from other donors' samples. The gene calls are TRBV6-5 and TRBJ2-2; 7 positions match TRBD1. CDR3 loop: CASSYDRVWGELFF. The CDR3 DNA reads TGTGCCAGCAGTTACGACAGGGTATGGGGGGAGCTGTTTTTT.